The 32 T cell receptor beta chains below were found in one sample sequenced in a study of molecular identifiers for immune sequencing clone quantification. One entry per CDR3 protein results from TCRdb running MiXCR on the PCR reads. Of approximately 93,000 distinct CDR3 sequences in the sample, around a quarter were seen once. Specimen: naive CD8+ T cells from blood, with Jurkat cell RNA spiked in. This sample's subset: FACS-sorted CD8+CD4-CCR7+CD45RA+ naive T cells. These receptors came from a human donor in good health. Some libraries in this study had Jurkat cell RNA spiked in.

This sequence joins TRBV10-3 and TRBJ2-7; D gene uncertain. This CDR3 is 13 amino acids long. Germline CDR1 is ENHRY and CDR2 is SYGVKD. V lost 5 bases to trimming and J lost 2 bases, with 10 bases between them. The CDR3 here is CAISYRRTYEQYF. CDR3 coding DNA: TGTGCCATCAGTTACAGAAGGACCTACGAGCAGTACTTC.

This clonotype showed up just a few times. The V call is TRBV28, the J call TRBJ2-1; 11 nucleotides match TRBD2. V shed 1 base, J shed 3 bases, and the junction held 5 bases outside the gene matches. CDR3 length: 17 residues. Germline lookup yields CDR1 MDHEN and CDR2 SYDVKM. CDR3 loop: CASSLSSGRTDYNEQFF. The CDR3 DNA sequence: TGTGCCAGCAGTTTATCTAGCGGGAGGACTGACTACAATGAGCAGTTCTTC. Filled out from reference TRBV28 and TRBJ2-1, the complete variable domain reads DVKVTQSSRYLVKRTGEKVFLECVQDMDHENMFWYRQDPGLGLRLIYFSYDVKMKEKGDIPEGYSVSREKKERFSLILESASTNQTSMYLCASSLSSGRTDYNEQFFGPGTRLTVL.

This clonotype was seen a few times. For the CDR3, the DNA is TGTGCCAGCAGTGGTGACGGACACATGAACACTGAAGCTTTCTTT. It translates to CASSGDGHMNTEAFF. This chain connects TRBV12-3 or TRBV12-4 to TRBJ1-1; a weak D match, TRBD1 (5 bases). Between the trimmed V and J ends, which lost 5 bases and 0 bases, there was a span of 13 bases. The CDR3 runs 15 residues.

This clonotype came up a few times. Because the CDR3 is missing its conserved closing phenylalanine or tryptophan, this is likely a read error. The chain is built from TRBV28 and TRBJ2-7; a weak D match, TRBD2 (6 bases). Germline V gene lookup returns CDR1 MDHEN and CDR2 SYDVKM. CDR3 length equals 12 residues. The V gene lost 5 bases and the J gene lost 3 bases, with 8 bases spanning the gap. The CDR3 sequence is CASSLGGYEQYY. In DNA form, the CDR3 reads TGTGCCAGCAGTCTGGGGGGCTACGAGCAGTACTAC.

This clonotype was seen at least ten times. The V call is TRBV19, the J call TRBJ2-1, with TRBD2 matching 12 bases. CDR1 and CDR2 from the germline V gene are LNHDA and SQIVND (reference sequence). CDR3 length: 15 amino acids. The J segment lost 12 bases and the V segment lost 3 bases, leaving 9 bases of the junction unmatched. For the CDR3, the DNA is TGTGCCAGTAGTATTTTCCCTAGCGGGGGGGCCGCGCAGTTCTTC. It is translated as CASSIFPSGGAAQFF.

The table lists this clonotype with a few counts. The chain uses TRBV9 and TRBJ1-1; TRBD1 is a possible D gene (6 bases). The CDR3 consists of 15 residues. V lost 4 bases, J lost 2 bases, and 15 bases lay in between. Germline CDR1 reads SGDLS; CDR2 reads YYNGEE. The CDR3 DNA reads TGTGCCAGCAGCCCTGAGGGGGGAAAAAACACTGAAGCTTTCTTT. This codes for CASSPEGGKNTEAFF.

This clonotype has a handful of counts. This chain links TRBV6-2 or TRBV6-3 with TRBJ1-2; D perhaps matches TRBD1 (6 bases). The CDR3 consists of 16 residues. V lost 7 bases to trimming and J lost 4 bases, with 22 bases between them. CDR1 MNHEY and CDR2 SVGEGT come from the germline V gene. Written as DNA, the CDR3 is TGTGCCAGCAACCTCCTCCCGGACAGCGCTAGCTATGGCTACACCTTC. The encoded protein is CASNLLPDSASYGYTF.

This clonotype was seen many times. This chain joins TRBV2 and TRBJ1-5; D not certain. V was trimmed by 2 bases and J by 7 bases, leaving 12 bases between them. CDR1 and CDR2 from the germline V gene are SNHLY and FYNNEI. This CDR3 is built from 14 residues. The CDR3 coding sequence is TGTGCCAGCAGTGAAAACAGCGGCCTCCAGCCCCAGCATTTT. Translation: CASSENSGLQPQHF.

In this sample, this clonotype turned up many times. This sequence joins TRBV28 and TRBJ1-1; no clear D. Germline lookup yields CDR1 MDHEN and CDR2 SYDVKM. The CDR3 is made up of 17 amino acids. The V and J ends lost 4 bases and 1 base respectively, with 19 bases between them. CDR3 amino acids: CASSSRWAESPNTEAFF. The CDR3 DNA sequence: TGTGCCAGCAGTTCCAGGTGGGCGGAGAGCCCGAACACTGAAGCTTTCTTT.

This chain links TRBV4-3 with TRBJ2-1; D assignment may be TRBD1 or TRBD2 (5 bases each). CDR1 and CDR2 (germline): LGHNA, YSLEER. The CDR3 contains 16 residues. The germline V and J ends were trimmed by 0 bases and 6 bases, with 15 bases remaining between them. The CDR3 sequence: CASSQDEGTVFNEQFF. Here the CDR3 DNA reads TGCGCCAGCAGCCAAGATGAAGGGACGGTTTTCAATGAGCAGTTCTTC.

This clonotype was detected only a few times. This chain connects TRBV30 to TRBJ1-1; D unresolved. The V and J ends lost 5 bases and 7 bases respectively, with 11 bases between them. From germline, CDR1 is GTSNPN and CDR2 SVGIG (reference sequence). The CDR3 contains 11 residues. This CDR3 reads CAWERQIEAFF. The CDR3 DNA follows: TGTGCCTGGGAAAGGCAGATTGAAGCTTTCTTT.

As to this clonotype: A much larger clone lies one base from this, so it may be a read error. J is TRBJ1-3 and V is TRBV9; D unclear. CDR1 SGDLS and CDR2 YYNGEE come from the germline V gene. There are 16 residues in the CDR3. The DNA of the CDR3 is TGTGCCAGCAGCGTAGGCGAACGGCCCTCTGGAAGCACCATATATTTT. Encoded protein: CASSVGERPSGSTIYF.

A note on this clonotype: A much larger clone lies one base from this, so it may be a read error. The CDR3 coding sequence is TGTGCCAGCAGCTCCTTGGGGGGCTACGGGCAGTACTTC. Its translation: CASSSLGGYGQYF. The V gene is TRBV5-3, the J gene TRBJ2-7, with D possibly called TRBD1 or TRBD2 (6 bases each). TRBV5-3 is noted as an ORF with a role that remains uncertain. The CDR3 has 13 residues.

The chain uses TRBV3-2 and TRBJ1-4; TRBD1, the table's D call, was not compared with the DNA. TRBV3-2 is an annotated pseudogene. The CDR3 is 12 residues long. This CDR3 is CASPRGREKLFF. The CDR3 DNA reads TGTGCCAGCCCCAGGGGGCGAGAAAAACTGTTTTTT.

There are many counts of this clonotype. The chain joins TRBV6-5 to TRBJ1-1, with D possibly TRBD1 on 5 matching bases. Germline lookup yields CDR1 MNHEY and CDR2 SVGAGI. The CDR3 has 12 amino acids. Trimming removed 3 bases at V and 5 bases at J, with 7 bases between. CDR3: CASSYGGTEAFF. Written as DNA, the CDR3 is TGTGCCAGCAGTTATGGGGGAACTGAAGCTTTCTTT.

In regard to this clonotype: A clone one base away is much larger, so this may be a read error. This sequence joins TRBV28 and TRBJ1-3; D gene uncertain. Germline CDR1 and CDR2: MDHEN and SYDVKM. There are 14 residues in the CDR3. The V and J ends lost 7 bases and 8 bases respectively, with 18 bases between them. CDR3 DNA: TGTGCCAGCACTACGCGTGGAACCGCGTACACCATATATTTT. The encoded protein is CASTTRGTAYTIYF.

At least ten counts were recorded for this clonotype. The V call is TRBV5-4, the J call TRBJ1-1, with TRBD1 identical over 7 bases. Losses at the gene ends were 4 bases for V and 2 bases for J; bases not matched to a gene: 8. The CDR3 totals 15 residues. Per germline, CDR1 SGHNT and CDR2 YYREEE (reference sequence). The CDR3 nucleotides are TGTGCCAGCAGCGGGCCCGGGACAGCAAACACTGAAGCTTTCTTT. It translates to CASSGPGTANTEAFF.

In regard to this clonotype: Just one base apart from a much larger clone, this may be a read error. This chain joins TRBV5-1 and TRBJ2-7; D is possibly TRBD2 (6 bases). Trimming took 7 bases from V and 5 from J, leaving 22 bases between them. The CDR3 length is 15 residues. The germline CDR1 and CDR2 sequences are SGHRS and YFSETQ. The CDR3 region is CASGSEGPGTHEQYF. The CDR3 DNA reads TGCGCCAGCGGCTCGGAGGGACCGGGTACGCACGAGCAGTACTTC. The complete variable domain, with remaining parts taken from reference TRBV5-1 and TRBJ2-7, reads KAGVTQTPRYLIKTRGQQVTLSCSPISGHRSVSWYQQTPGQGLQFLFEYFSETQRNKGNFPGRFSGRQFSNSRSEMNVSTLELGDSALYLCASGSEGPGTHEQYFGPGTRLTVT.

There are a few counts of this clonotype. The CDR3 DNA reads TGTGCCAGCAGCGCGCGCGGGACGGAGCCTACAGATACGCAGTATTTT. Translation: CASSARGTEPTDTQYF. The chain uses TRBV11-2 and TRBJ2-3; D is possibly TRBD2 (6 bases). V was trimmed by 5 bases and J by 3 bases, leaving 18 bases between them. Germline lookup yields CDR1 SGHAT and CDR2 FQNNGV. The CDR3 covers 16 residues. Combining the CDR3 with reference TRBV11-2 and TRBJ2-3 gives the whole variable domain EAGVAQSPRYKIIEKRQSVAFWCNPISGHATLYWYQQILGQGPKLLIQFQNNGVVDDSQLPKDRFSAERLKGVDSTLKIQPAKLEDSAVYLCASSARGTEPTDTQYFGPGTRLTVL.

CDR3 in DNA: TGCGCCAGCAGCCAAGATTTTAGGACCCAGGGGCTATACGAGCAGTACTTC. Translated: CASSQDFRTQGLYEQYF. This rearrangement joins TRBV4-1 to TRBJ2-7, with a weak D call TRBD1 (6 bases). The length of the CDR3 is 17 residues. The germline V and J ends were trimmed by 0 bases and 4 bases, with 19 bases remaining between them. The V gene's germline CDR1 is MGHRA and CDR2 YSYEKL.

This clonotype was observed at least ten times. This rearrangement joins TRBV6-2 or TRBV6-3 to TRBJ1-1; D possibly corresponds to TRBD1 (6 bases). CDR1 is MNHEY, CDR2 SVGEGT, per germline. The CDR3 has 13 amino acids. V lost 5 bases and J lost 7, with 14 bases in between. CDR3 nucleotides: TGTGCCAGCAGTACTGGGGGGCTGGGTGAAGCTTTCTTT. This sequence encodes CASSTGGLGEAFF.

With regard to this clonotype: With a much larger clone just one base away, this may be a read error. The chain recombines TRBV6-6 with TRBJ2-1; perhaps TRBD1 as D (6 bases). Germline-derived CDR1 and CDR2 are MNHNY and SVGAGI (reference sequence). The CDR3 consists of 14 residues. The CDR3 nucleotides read TGTACCAGCAGTTACGTGGGGGCCGGGGATGAGCAGTTCTTC. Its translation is CTSSYVGAGDEQFF.

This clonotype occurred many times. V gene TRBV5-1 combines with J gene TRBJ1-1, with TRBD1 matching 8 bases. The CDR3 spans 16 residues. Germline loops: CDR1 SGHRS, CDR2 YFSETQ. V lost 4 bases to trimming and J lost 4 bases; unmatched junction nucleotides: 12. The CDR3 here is CASSLRTGTRLTEAFF. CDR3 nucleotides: TGCGCCAGCAGCCTAAGGACAGGGACCAGACTCACTGAAGCTTTCTTT.

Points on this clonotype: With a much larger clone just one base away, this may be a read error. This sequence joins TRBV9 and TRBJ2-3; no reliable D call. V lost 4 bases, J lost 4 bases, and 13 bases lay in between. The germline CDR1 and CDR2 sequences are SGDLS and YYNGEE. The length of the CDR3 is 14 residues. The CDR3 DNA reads TGTGCCAGCAGCCCATGGTGGAAGGCAGATACGCAGTATTTT. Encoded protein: CASSPWWKADTQYF. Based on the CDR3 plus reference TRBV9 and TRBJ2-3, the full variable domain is DSGVTQTPKHLITATGQRVTLRCSPRSGDLSVYWYQQSLDQGLQFLIQYYNGEERAKGNILERFSAQQFPDLHSELNLSSLELGDSALYFCASSPWWKADTQYFGPGTRLTVL.

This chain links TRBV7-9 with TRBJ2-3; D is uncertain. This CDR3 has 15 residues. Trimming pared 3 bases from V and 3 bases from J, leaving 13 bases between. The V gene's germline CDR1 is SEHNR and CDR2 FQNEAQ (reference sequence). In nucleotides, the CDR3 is TGTGCCAGCAGCTTGTTGGTCGGCAGGACAGATACGCAGTATTTT. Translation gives CASSLLVGRTDTQYF.

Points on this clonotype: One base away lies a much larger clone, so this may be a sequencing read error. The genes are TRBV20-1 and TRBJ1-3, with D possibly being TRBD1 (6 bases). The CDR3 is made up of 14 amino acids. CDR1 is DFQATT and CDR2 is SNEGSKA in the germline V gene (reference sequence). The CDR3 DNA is TGCAGTGCCATTACCGGGACAACTGGAAGCACCATATATTTT. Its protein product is CSAITGTTGSTIYF.

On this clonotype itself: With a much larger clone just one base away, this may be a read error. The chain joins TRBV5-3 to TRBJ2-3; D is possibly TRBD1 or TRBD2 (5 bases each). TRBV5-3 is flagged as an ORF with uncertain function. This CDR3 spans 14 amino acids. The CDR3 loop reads CASKGRVTTDTQYF. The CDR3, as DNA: TGTGCAAGCAAGGGGCGGGTTACGACAGATACGCAGTATTTT.

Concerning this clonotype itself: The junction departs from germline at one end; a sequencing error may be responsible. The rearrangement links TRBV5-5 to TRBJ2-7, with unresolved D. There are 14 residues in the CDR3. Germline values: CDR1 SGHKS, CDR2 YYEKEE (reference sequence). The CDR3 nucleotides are TGTGCCAGCAGCTTGGAGGGCAGGTTCTACGAGCAGCACTTC. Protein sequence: CASSLEGRFYEQHF. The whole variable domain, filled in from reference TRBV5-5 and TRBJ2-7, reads DAGVTQSPTHLIKTRGQQVTLRCSPISGHKSVSWYQQVLGQGPQFIFQYYEKEERGRGNFPDRFSARQFPNYSSELNVNALLLGDSALYLCASSLEGRFYEQHFGPGTRLTVT.

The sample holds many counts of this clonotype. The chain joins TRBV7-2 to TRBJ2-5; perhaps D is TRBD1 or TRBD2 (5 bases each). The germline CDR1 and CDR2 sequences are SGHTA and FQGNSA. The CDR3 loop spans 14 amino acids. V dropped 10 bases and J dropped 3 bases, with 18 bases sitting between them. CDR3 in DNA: TGTGCCACCGCGATGGGGGTGCTCGAAGAGACCCAGTACTTC. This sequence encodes CATAMGVLEETQYF.

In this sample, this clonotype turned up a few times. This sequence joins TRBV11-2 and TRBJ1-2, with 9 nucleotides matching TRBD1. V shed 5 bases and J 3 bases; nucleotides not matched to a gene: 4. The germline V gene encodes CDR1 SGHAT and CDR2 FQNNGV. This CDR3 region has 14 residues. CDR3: CASSQQGADYGYTF. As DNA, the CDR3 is TGTGCCAGCAGCCAACAGGGGGCCGACTATGGCTACACCTTC.

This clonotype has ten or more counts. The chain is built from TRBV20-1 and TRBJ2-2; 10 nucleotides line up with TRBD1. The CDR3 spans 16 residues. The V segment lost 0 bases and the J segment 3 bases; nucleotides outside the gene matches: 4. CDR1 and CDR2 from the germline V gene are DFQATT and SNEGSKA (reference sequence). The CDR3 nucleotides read TGCAGTGCTAGAGACCGGGACAGGGGATACACCGGGGAGCTGTTTTTT. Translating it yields CSARDRDRGYTGELFF.

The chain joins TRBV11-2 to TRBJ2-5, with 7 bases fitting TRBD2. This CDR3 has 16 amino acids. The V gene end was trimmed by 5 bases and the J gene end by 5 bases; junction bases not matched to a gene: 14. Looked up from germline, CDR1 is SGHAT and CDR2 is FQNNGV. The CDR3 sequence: CASSPTRLAEGETQYF. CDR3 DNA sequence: TGTGCCAGCAGCCCTACGCGACTAGCTGAGGGGGAGACCCAGTACTTC.